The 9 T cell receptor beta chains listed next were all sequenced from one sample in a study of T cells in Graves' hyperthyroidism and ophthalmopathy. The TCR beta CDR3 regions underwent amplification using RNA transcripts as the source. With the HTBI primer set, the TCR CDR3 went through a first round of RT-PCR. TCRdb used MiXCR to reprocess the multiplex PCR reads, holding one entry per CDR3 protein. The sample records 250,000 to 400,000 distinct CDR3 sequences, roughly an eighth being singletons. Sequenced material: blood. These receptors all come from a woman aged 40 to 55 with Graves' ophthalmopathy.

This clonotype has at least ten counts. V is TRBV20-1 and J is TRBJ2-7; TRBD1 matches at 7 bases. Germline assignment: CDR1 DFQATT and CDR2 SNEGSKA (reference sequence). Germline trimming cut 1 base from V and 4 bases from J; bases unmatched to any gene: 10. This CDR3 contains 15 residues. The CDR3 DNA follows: TGCAGTGCTAGAGGGGCCACAGGGGATTGGTACGAGCAGTACTTC. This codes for CSARGATGDWYEQYF.

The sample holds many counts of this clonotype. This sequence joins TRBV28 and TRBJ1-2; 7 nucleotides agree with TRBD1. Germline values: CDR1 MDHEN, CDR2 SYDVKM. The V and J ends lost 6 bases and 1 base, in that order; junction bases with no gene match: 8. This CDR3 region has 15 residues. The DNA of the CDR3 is TGTGCCAGCAGGGCGACAGGGACCTTTAACTATGGCTACACCTTC. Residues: CASRATGTFNYGYTF.

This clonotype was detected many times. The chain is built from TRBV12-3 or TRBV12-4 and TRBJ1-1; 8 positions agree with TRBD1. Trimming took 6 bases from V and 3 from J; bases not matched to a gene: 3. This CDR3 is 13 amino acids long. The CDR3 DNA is TGTGCCAGCAGGGAGGACAGGGACACTGAAGCTTTCTTT. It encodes CASREDRDTEAFF.

The CDR3 loop reads CASSPDGNNEKLFF. The CDR3 DNA is TGTGCCAGTAGCCCTGACGGGAACAATGAAAAACTGTTTTTT. The V call is TRBV19, the J call TRBJ1-4; D is ambiguous. Looked up from germline, CDR1 is LNHDA and CDR2 is SQIVND (reference sequence). The V end lost 6 bases, the J end lost 5 bases, and 13 bases lay between the germline ends. CDR3 length: 14 amino acids.

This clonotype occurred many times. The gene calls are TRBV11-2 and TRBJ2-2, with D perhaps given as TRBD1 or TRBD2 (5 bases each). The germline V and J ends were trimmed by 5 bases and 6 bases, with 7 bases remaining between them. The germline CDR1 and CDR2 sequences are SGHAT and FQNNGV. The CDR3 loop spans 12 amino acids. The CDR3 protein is CASSRDPGELFF. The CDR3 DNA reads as TGTGCCAGCAGCCGGGACCCCGGGGAGCTGTTTTTT.

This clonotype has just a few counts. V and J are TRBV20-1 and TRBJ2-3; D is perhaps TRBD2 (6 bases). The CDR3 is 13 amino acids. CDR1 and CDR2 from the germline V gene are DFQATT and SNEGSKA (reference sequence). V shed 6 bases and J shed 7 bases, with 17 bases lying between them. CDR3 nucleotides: TGCAGTGCCCCCCCTACGGGAGAAAATACGCAGTATTTT. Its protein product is CSAPPTGENTQYF.

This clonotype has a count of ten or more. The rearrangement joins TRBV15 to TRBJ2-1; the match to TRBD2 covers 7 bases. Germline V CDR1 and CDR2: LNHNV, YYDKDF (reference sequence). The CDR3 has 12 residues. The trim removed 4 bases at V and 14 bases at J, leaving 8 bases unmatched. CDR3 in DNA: TGTGCCACCAGCATACCGGGCGGGAGCAAGTTCTTC. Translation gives CATSIPGGSKFF.

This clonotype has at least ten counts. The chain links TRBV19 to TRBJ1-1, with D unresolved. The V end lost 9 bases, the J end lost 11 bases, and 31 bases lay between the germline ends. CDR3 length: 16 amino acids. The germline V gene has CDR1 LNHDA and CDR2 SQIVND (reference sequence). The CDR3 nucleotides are TGTGCCAGCTCCTCCCCCGTAGTAGGGCGTGGGCGGAGGGCTTTCTTT. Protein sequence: CASSSPVVGRGRRAFF.

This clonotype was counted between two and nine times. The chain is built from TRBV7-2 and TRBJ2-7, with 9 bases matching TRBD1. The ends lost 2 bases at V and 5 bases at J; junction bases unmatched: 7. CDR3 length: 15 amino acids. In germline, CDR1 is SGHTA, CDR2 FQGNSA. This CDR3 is CASSLLGQGIHEQYF. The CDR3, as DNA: TGTGCCAGCAGCTTATTGGGACAGGGCATCCACGAGCAGTACTTC.